This T cell receptor (beta chain) was retrieved from a study of shared clonotypes between healthy human individuals. Study summary: The study drew on two women and three men aged 18 to 49 as donors.

All donors qualified as healthy HIV-negative adults and had experienced no recent acute infections or vaccinations. Study findings and constraints: Among non-shared clonotypes, generation probabilities were lower than among those shared by all four donors. Investigators expected sequencing depth to affect clonotype sharing among donors.

Assay used: immunoSEQ multiplex PCR; TCRdb lists only in-frame clones, some missing. Of 2 million to 2.5 million clones in the sample, approximately 95% are singletons; the top ten hold 0.35% to 0.5%. Points on this clone: The antigen remains undetermined.

V lost 1 base and J 2 bases, leaving 12 bases between the germline ends. There are 15 residues in the CDR3. Germline V gene data show CDR1 as SGHRS and CDR2 as YFSETQ. The sequenced material came from naive CD4+ T cells from PBMCs. Subset in this sample: CD45RA+ positively selected. This TCR derives from a man between 18 and 35 years old in good health. Some clones in this sample may be carry-over from other donors' samples. This chain connects TRBV5-1 to TRBJ1-2; perhaps TRBD1 as D (6 bases). The CDR3 loop is CASSLFPGTNYGYTF. The CDR3 DNA reads TGCGCCAGCAGCTTGTTTCCAGGGACAAACTATGGCTACACCTTC.